This TCR beta chain appears in the sequencing data of a study of T cell repertoires in cytomegalovirus infection. TCRdb fed the reads into MiXCR, producing one record per CDR3 protein. The sample contains some 280,000 distinct CDR3 sequences, roughly 15% of which appear only once. V lost 4 bases and J lost 3; bases outside the gene matches: 4. Germline V gene sequence: CDR1 SGHVS, CDR2 FQNEAQ. The CDR3 extends over 15 amino acids. Whole-study results and caveats: Across the ex vivo response, the dominant clonotypes were HLA-C-restricted CMV-specific TCR beta clonotypes.

This clonotype has a count of ten or more. Its matching antigen is unknown. The sequence was obtained from a human donor in good health (CMV status not recorded). Some clones in this sample may be carry-over from other donors' samples. Sequencing was done on a sample of PBMCs. This chain links TRBV7-8 with TRBJ2-3, with 10 bases that match TRBD2. Written as DNA, the CDR3 is TGTGCCAGCAGCTCAGCGGGGGGGCGTACAGATACGCAGTATTTT. Protein: CASSSAGGRTDTQYF.